Here is one T cell receptor beta chain with its context. Its specificity is not known. No conserved phenylalanine or tryptophan ends this CDR3, so it is likely a read error. These data are taken from a study of tumor-infiltrating lymphocytes in primary liver carcinoma. Germline DNA was also extracted, and blood RNA was taken from unsorted whole blood. Germline V lookup: CDR1 MNHEY, CDR2 SVGEGT. This CDR3 has 18 residues. The J segment lost 2 bases and the V segment lost 6 bases, leaving 16 bases of the junction unmatched. Broader study findings: Tumor-adjacent and tumor-blood pairs displayed less overlap than did pairs of tumor regions. No comparison of CD4+ and CD8+ repertoires was made, since the samples were bulk unsorted.

The input was 500 ng total RNA; TCR beta cDNA was made from it with a constant-region primer. It was through three nested multiplex PCR rounds of slightly modified ARM-PCR that TCR beta libraries arose. The first two PCR rounds used TRBV1-TRBV30 primers with a Cbeta primer, around 10 cycles each. TCRdb re-derived calls from the multiplex PCR reads in MiXCR, one entry per CDR3 protein. The sample lists about 350,000 distinct CDR3 sequences; around three fifths were seen once. The chain uses TRBV6-2 or TRBV6-3 and TRBJ1-5, with TRBD1 matching over 7 bases. The specimen was peripheral blood. The source of this sequence is a man aged 35 to 55 with primary liver carcinoma and hepatitis B virus infection. The CDR3 region is CASREGLTNRGGNQPQHS. Written as DNA, the CDR3 is TGTGCCAGCAGGGAAGGGCTGACGAACAGGGGTGGCAATCAGCCCCAGCATTCT.